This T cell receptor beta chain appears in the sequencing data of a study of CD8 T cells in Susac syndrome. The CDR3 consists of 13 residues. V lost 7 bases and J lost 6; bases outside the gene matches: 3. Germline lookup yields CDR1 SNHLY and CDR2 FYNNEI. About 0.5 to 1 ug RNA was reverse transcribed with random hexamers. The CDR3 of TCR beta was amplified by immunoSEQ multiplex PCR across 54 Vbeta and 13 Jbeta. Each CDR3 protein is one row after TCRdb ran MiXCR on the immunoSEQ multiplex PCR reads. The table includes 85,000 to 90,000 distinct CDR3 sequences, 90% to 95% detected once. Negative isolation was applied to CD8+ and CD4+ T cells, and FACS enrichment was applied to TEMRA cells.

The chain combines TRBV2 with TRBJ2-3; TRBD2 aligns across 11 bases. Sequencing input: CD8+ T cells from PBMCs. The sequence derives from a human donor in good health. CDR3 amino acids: CASTSGGLDTQYF. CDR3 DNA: TGTGCCAGCACTAGCGGGGGGTTGGATACGCAGTATTTT.